This record looks at one T cell receptor (beta chain) sequence and its context. This entry comes from a study of blood T cell repertoires in COVID-19. Looking at the study overall: PBMCs, B-cell-depleted T cells, or T cells were the source of the cDNA or gDNA that made up the material.

Data came from immunoSEQ multiplex PCR; TCRdb stores just in-frame clones and leaves some out. The table lists about 260,000 clones, roughly nine tenths of them singletons, with over 7.5% in the top ten. In germline, CDR1 is MGHRA, CDR2 YSYEKL. The CDR3 is made up of 16 amino acids. After removal of 5 bases from V and 5 bases from J, the junction contained 8 bases not matched to a gene. The receptor comes from a man aged 35 to 55 who had recovered from COVID-19. The chain uses TRBV4-1 and TRBJ2-3; 12 bases agree with TRBD2. The sample comprised peripheral blood. CDR3 in amino acids: CASSKRLAGVQDTQYF. The CDR3 coding sequence is TGCGCCAGCAGCAAACGACTAGCGGGAGTTCAAGATACGCAGTATTTT.